Described below is a single T cell receptor beta chain sequence and its context. This record belongs to a study of identifying expanded T cells in peripheral blood. This CDR3 comprises 15 residues. Trimming took 5 bases from V and 0 from J, leaving 13 bases between them. The V gene's germline CDR1 is SGHNT and CDR2 YYREEE (reference sequence). The repertoire was sequenced with immunoSEQ multiplex PCR; TCRdb's copy has only in-frame clones and lacks some. The table includes about 52,000 clones, 82% detected once. What was sequenced was blood. The receptor was derived from a person between 18 and 75 years old in good health. The chain combines TRBV5-4 with TRBJ2-3; D could derive from TRBD1 or TRBD2 (6 bases each). The CDR3 coding sequence is TGTGCCAGCAGAGTTGGGGGGCGTAGCACAGATACGCAGTATTTT. This translates into CASRVGGRSTDTQYF.